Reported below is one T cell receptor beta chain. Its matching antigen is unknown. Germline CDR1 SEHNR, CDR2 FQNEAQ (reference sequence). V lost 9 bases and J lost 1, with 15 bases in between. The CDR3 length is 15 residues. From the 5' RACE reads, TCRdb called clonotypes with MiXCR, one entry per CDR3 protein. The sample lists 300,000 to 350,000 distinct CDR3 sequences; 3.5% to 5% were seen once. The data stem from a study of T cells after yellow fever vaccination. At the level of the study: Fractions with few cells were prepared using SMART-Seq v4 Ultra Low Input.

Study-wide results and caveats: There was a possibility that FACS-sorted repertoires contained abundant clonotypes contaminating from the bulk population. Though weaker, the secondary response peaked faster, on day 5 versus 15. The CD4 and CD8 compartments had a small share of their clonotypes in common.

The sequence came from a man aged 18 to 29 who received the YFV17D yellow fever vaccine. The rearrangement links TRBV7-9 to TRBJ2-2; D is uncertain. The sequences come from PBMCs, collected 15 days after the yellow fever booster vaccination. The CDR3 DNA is TGTGCCAGAGACTCCTCCCCGCGGAACACCGGGGAGCTGTTTTTT. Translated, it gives CARDSSPRNTGELFF. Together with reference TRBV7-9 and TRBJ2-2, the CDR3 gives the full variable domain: DTGVSQNPRHKITKRGQNVTFRCDPISEHNRLYWYRQTLGQGPEFLTYFQNEAQLEKSRLLSDRFSAERPKGSFSTLEIQRTEQGDSAMYLCARDSSPRNTGELFFGEGSRLTVL.